This T cell receptor beta chain was sequenced for a study of T cell changes during pregnancy in multiple sclerosis. Germline V gives CDR1 SGDLS, CDR2 YYNGEE. V was clipped by 6 bases and J by 5 bases, with 18 bases between them. This CDR3 comprises 15 residues. This clone has a single count. Data came from immunoSEQ multiplex PCR; TCRdb stores just in-frame clones and leaves some out. The data show fewer than 85,000 clones, over 90% seen once. This sequence originates from a female donor with multiple sclerosis, enrolled in a pregnancy study. The chain carries TRBV9 and TRBJ2-1, with D possibly matching TRBD1 (6 bases). Sequencing used peripheral blood, obtained in the third trimester of pregnancy. CDR3 region: CASTNSRGLNNEQFF. CDR3 nucleotide sequence: TGTGCCAGCACCAACAGCAGGGGCCTAAACAATGAGCAGTTCTTC.